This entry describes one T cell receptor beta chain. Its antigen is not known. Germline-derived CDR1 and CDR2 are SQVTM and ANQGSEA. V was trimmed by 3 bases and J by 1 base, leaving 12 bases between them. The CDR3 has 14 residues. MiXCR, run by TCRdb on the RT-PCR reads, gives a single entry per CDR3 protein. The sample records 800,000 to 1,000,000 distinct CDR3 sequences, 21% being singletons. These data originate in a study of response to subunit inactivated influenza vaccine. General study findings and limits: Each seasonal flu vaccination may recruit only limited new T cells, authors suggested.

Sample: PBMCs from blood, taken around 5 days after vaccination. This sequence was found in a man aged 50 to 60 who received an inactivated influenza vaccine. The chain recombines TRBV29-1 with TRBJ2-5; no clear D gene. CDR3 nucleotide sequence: TGCAGCGTTGATGTCAGTACCCGCCAAGAGACCCAGTACTTC. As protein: CSVDVSTRQETQYF.